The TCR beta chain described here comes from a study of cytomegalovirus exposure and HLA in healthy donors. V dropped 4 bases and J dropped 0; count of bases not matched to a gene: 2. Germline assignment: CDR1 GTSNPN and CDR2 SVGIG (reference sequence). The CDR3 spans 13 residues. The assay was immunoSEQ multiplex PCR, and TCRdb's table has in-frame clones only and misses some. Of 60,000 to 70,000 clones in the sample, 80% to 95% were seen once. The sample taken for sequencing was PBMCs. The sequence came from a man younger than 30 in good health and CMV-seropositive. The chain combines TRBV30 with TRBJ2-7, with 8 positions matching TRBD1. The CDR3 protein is CAWMTGDSYEQYF. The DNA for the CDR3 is TGTGCCTGGATGACAGGGGACTCCTACGAGCAGTACTTC.